This entry concerns a single T cell receptor beta chain. This entry comes from a study of blood T cell repertoires in COVID-19. Study-wide background: T cells, B-cell-depleted T cells, or PBMCs supplied cDNA or gDNA.

This CDR3 region has 16 residues. Germline lookup yields CDR1 SGHDT and CDR2 YYEEEE. V was cut by 3 bases and J by 5 bases, with 19 bases left in between. Libraries were prepared by immunoSEQ multiplex PCR; TCRdb keeps only in-frame clonotypes and omits some of them. The table lists approximately 150,000 clones, approximately 85% of them singletons. Sequences were obtained from peripheral blood. This rearrangement joins TRBV5-6 to TRBJ2-3; tentative D call: TRBD2 (5 bases). The TCR comes from a woman aged 45-65 years with COVID-19, enrolled during active disease. The CDR3 sequence is CASSSIREAGGDTQYF. CDR3 in DNA: TGTGCCAGCAGCTCTATACGTGAAGCAGGAGGAGATACGCAGTATTTT.